Presented here are 8 T cell receptor beta chains from one specimen sequenced in a study of immune evolution from preneoplasia to lung adenocarcinoma. Data came from immunoSEQ multiplex PCR; TCRdb stores just in-frame clones and leaves some out. The table includes some 4,000 clones, approximately 88% detected once. Sample: FFPE lung adenocarcinoma in situ tissue. The source of these receptors is a person aged 55-80 years with lung adenocarcinoma.

The rearrangement links TRBV2 to TRBJ2-5; 9 bases match TRBD1. Germline V CDR1 and CDR2: SNHLY, FYNNEI. This CDR3 is built from 13 residues. V shed 8 bases, J shed 5 bases, and the junction held 6 bases outside the gene matches. The CDR3 bases are TGTGCCAGCCTCAACAGGGGGCTGGAGACCCAGTACTTC. This codes for CASLNRGLETQYF.

The chain uses TRBV7-8 and TRBJ1-3; TRBD1 is a possible D gene (6 bases). Per germline, CDR1 SGHVS and CDR2 FQNEAQ. This CDR3 comprises 16 residues. Deletions cut 5 bases from V and 0 bases from J, with 14 bases between. For the CDR3, the DNA is TGTGCCAGCAGCGCCACAGGGACCTACTCTGGAAACACCATATATTTT. Translating it yields CASSATGTYSGNTIYF.

This clone appeared once. V gene TRBV9 combines with J gene TRBJ1-2, with no clear D. The CDR3 spans 13 residues. The germline V and J ends were trimmed by 3 bases and 8 bases, with 14 bases remaining between them. CDR1 is SGDLS, CDR2 YYNGEE, per germline. The CDR3 loop is CASSASNPLGYTF. The DNA for the CDR3 is TGTGCCAGCAGCGCCTCCAACCCTCTGGGCTACACCTTC.

The V gene is TRBV5-1, the J gene TRBJ2-5; no clear D gene. The germline V and J ends were trimmed by 4 bases and 3 bases, with 10 bases remaining between them. Germline assignment: CDR1 SGHRS and CDR2 YFSETQ. This CDR3 region has 13 residues. CDR3 bases: TGCGCCAGCAGCGAAAACAGAAAAGAGACCCAGTACTTC. It is translated as CASSENRKETQYF.

V is TRBV5-6 and J is TRBJ2-7; tentative D call: TRBD2 (6 bases). Germline V gene lookup returns CDR1 SGHDT and CDR2 YYEEEE. This CDR3 is 15 amino acids long. Trimming shortened V by 2 bases and J by 3 bases, and 15 bases separated the two germline ends. The CDR3, as DNA: TGTGCCAGCAGCTTCCTGGGAGGCGGGAACTACGAGCAGTACTTC. Translating gives CASSFLGGGNYEQYF. The full variable domain, completed using reference TRBV5-6 and TRBJ2-7, is DAGVTQSPTHLIKTRGQQVTLRCSPKSGHDTVSWYQQALGQGPQFIFQYYEEEERQRGNFPDRFSGHQFPNYSSELNVNALLLGDSALYLCASSFLGGGNYEQYFGPGTRLTVT.

The chain is built from TRBV10-3 and TRBJ1-1; 8 positions match TRBD1. Looked up from germline, CDR1 is ENHRY and CDR2 is SYGVKD. The CDR3 spans 13 residues. J gave up 7 bases and V 4 bases, and 5 bases lay outside the gene matches. The CDR3 loop reads CAISVDRGSEAFF. As DNA, the CDR3 is TGTGCCATCAGTGTTGACAGGGGAAGTGAAGCTTTCTTT.

The chain joins TRBV5-6 to TRBJ2-1; TRBD1 is a possible D gene (5 bases). CDR3 length: 11 residues. Germline V CDR1 and CDR2: SGHDT, YYEEEE. Trimming stripped 7 bases from V and 12 bases from J, with 14 bases between. The DNA of the CDR3 is TGTGCCAGCGAATGGGGCAAACGGCAGTTCTTC. Protein product: CASEWGKRQFF.

The gene calls are TRBV27 and TRBJ1-2; tentative D call: TRBD1 (6 bases). V was clipped by 1 base and J by 0 bases, with 18 bases between them. The germline V gene encodes CDR1 MNHEY and CDR2 SMNVEV (reference sequence). This CDR3 region has 18 residues. CDR3 in DNA: TGTGCCAGCAGTTTATGGCCTCCCCGACAGGAAGCTAACTATGGCTACACCTTC. It translates to CASSLWPPRQEANYGYTF.